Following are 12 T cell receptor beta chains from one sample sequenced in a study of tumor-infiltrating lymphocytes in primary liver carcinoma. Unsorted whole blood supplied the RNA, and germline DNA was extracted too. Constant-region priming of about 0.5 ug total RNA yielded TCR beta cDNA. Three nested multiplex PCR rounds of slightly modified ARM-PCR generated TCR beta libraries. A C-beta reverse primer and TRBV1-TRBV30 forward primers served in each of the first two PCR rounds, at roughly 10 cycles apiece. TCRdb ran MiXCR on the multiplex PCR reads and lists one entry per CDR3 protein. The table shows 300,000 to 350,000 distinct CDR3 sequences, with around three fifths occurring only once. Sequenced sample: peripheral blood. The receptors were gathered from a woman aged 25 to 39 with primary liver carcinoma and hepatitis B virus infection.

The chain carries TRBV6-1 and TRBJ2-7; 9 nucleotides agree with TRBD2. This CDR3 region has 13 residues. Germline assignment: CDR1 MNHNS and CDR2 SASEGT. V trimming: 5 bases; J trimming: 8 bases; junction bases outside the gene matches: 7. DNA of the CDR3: TGTGCCAGCAGTATGGGGCTAGCGGGAAAGCAGTACTTC. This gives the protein CASSMGLAGKQYF.

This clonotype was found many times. As DNA, the CDR3 is TGTGCCAGCAGCCTTACTGGACTAGGTGTGGCCGGGGAGCTGTTTTTT. Translated, it gives CASSLTGLGVAGELFF. The chain employs TRBV11-2 and TRBJ2-2; 7 nucleotides align to TRBD2. The CDR3 has 16 residues. Per germline, CDR1 SGHAT and CDR2 FQNNGV. V lost 5 bases, J lost 6 bases, and 12 bases stayed unmatched.

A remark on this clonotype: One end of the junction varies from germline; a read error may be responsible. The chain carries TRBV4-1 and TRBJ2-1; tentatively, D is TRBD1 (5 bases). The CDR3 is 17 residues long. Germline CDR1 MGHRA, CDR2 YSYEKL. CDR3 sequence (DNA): TGTGCCAGCAGCCAAGAAGGGGCGGCACTCCCTTACGATGAGCAGTTCTTC. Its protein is CASSQEGAALPYDEQFF.

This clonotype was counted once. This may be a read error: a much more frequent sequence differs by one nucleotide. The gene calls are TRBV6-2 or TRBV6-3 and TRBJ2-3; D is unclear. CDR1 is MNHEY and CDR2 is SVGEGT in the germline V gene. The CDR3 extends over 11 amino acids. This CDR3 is CTSSKGVTQYF. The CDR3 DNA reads TGTACCAGCAGTAAAGGAGTTACGCAGTATTTT.

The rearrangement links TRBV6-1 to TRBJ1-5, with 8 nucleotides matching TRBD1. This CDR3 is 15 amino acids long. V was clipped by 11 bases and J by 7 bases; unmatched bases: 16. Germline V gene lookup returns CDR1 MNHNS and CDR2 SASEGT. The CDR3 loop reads CAPLPGQVERQPQHF. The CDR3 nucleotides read TGTGCCCCTCTCCCGGGACAGGTGGAGCGGCAGCCCCAGCATTTT.

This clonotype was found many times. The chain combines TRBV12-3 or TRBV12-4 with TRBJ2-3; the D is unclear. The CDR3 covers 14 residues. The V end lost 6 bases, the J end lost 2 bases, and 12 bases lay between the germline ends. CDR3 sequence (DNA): TGTGCCAGCAGCCTTGGATCACCCACAGATACGCAGTATTTT. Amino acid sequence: CASSLGSPTDTQYF.

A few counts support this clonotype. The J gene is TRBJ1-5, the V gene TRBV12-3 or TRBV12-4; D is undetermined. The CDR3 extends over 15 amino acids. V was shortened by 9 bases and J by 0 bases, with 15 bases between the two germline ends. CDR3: CASSPTGYSNQPQHF. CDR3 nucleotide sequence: TGTGCCAGTAGCCCTACCGGGTATAGCAATCAGCCCCAGCATTTT.

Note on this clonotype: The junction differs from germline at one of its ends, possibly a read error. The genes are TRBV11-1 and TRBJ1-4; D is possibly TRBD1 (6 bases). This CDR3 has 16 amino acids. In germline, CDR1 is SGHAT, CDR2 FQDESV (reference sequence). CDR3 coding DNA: TGTGCCAACAGCTCCCACCCGACAGGCGTTAACGAAAAACTGTTTTTT. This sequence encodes CANSSHPTGVNEKLFF.

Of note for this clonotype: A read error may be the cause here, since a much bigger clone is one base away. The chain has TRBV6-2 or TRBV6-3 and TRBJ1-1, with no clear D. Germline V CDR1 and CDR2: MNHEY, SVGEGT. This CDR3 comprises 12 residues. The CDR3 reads CASNRLNTDAFF. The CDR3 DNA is TGTGCCAGCAATAGACTGAACACTGACGCTTTCTTT.

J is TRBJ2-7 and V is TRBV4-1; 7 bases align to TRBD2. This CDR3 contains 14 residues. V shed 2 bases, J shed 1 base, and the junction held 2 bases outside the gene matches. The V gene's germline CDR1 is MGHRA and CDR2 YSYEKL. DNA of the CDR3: TGCGCCAGCAGCCAACCTAGCGGATCCTACGAGCAGTACTTC. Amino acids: CASSQPSGSYEQYF.

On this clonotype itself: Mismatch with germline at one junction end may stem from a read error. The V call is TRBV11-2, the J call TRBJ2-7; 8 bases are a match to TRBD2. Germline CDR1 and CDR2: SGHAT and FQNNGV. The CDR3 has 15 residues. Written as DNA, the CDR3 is TGTGCCTGCAGCCCCCGGCGGCGGGAGGCATACGAGCAGTACTTC. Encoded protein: CACSPRRREAYEQYF.

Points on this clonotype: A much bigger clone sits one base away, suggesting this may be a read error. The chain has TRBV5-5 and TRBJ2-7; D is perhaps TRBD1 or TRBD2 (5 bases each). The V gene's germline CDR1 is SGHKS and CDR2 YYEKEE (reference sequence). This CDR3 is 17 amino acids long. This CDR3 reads CTSSSPGRGFDSYEQYF. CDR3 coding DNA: TGTACCAGCAGCTCTCCGGGACGCGGATTCGACTCCTACGAGCAGTACTTC.